A single sample gave rise to the 26 T cell receptor beta chains below, sequenced in a study of blood T cell repertoires in COVID-19. This table comes from immunoSEQ multiplex PCR, and its TCRdb copy is limited to in-frame clones, with some not included. The repertoire consists of 200,000 to 300,000 clones, with approximately 86% occurring once and the leading ten covering around 9.5%. Source material: peripheral blood. The receptors shown here come from a man in his forties who had recovered from COVID-19.

The chain is built from TRBV2 and TRBJ2-7, with D perhaps matching TRBD1 (6 bases). Germline lookup yields CDR1 SNHLY and CDR2 FYNNEI. Trimming left V 5 bases short and J 7 bases short, with 12 bases between. This CDR3 contains 12 residues. The CDR3 region has the DNA TGTGCCAGCAGTCGGACAGCCCTAGAGCAGTACTTC. Its protein product is CASSRTALEQYF.

This clone was observed a single time. The chain combines TRBV5-4 with TRBJ2-3, with D unclear. The CDR3 extends over 14 amino acids. Germline assignment: CDR1 SGHNT and CDR2 YYREEE (reference sequence). Trimming pared 4 bases from V and 0 bases from J, leaving 9 bases between. The CDR3 loop is CASSRSGSTDTQYF. CDR3 in DNA: TGTGCCAGCAGCCGTTCTGGCAGCACAGATACGCAGTATTTT.

This chain uses TRBV27 with TRBJ1-2; D is possibly TRBD1 (6 bases). The CDR3 totals 14 residues. V was trimmed by 6 bases and J by 4 bases, leaving 15 bases between them. CDR1 MNHEY and CDR2 SMNVEV come from the germline V gene (reference sequence). CDR3 amino acids: CASSGGARGYGYTF. CDR3 nucleotide sequence: TGTGCCAGCAGCGGGGGGGCCAGGGGCTATGGCTACACCTTC.

The genes are TRBV20-1 and TRBJ2-2; D uncertain. Trimming shortened V by 4 bases and J by 3 bases, and 3 bases separated the two germline ends. This CDR3 spans 11 amino acids. Germline CDR1 reads DFQATT; CDR2 reads SNEGSKA (reference sequence). The DNA for the CDR3 is TGCAGTGCTACTCACACCGGGGAGCTGTTTTTT. Its protein is CSATHTGELFF.

This chain connects TRBV20-1 to TRBJ2-7; 8 nucleotides align to TRBD1. The CDR3 sequence is 11 residues long. Per germline, CDR1 DFQATT and CDR2 SNEGSKA (reference sequence). The J segment lost 5 bases and the V segment lost 6 bases, leaving 3 bases of the junction unmatched. CDR3 sequence: CSARTGNEQYF. The CDR3 DNA is TGCAGTGCCAGGACAGGGAACGAGCAGTACTTC.

This chain connects TRBV3-1 (or the pseudogene TRBV3-2) to TRBJ2-3; TRBD1 might be the D (6 bases). In germline, CDR1 is LGHDT, CDR2 YNNKEL (reference sequence). CDR3 length: 16 residues. Trimming removed 4 bases at V and 6 bases at J, with 20 bases between. CDR3 nucleotides: TGTGCCAGCAGCCCCCGTGGGGGCCGCCTTCGGGATACGCAGTATTTT. Translating gives CASSPRGGRLRDTQYF.

The chain combines TRBV30 with TRBJ2-2; 9 nucleotides align to TRBD1. Germline CDR1 and CDR2: GTSNPN and SVGIG (reference sequence). The ends lost 1 base at V and 5 bases at J; junction bases unmatched: 23. There are 21 residues in the CDR3. The CDR3 loop reads CAWSGGSTPPDHRGHTGELFF. The DNA of the CDR3 is TGTGCCTGGAGTGGCGGTTCTACACCACCTGACCACAGGGGGCATACCGGGGAGCTGTTTTTT.

This sequence joins TRBV3-1 (or the pseudogene TRBV3-2) and TRBJ2-1; TRBD2 matches 10 bases. This CDR3 region has 16 residues. Germline V lookup: CDR1 LGHDT, CDR2 YNNKEL (reference sequence). V dropped 4 bases and J dropped 1; count of bases not matched to a gene: 4. The CDR3 nucleotides read TGTGCCAGCAGCCGGAGCGGGGGGGGGTCCTACAATGAGCAGTTCTTC. Encoded protein: CASSRSGGGSYNEQFF.

V and J are TRBV3-1 (or the pseudogene TRBV3-2) and TRBJ1-6; D ambiguous. Per germline, CDR1 LGHDT and CDR2 YNNKEL (reference sequence). There are 15 residues in the CDR3. Trimming cost V 2 bases and J 0 bases, with 5 bases left between them. CDR3 DNA: TGTGCCAGCAGCCAACTTAGCTCCTATAATTCACCCCTCCACTTT. Encoded protein: CASSQLSSYNSPLHF.

V usage is TRBV11-2 and J usage is TRBJ2-5; 9 bases match TRBD1. J was trimmed by 0 bases and V by 6 bases; bases with no gene match: 5. Germline-derived CDR1 and CDR2 are SGHAT and FQNNGV. The CDR3 length is 15 residues. The CDR3 DNA follows: TGTGCCAGCAGTTTCGACAGGGGGTACCAAGAGACCCAGTACTTC. Translated, it gives CASSFDRGYQETQYF.

The chain combines TRBV10-2 with TRBJ2-1, with 8 bases lining up with TRBD2. Trimming took 3 bases from V and 7 from J; bases not matched to a gene: 11. Germline assignment: CDR1 WSHSY and CDR2 SAAADI. The CDR3 sequence is 16 residues long. Written as DNA, the CDR3 is TGCGCCAGCAGTGACCCTAGACTAGCGAGGAGGAATGAGCAGTTCTTC. Encoded protein: CASSDPRLARRNEQFF.

The chain links TRBV7-8 to TRBJ2-1; 7 positions match TRBD1. The V and J ends lost 3 bases and 7 bases, in that order; junction bases with no gene match: 9. The CDR3 is made up of 15 amino acids. The V gene's germline CDR1 is SGHVS and CDR2 FQNEAQ. CDR3 residues: CASSFNRGYGNEQFF. As DNA, the CDR3 is TGTGCCAGCAGCTTCAACAGGGGCTATGGGAATGAGCAGTTCTTC.

This rearrangement joins TRBV7-2 to TRBJ2-1, with D possibly TRBD2 on 6 matching bases. This CDR3 region has 15 residues. Germline assignment: CDR1 SGHTA and CDR2 FQGNSA. Deletions cut 1 base from V and 4 bases from J, with 11 bases between. This CDR3 is CASSLVRGPYNEQFF. The CDR3 coding sequence is TGTGCCAGCAGCTTAGTGCGGGGCCCTTACAATGAGCAGTTCTTC.

The chain recombines TRBV4-3 with TRBJ1-2; D possibly corresponds to TRBD1 (6 bases). This CDR3 region has 12 residues. Germline CDR1 and CDR2: LGHNA and YSLEER. The V end was cut by 3 bases, the J end by 10 bases, with 12 bases between. The chain's CDR3 is CASSQTGSTYTF. CDR3 sequence (DNA): TGCGCCAGCAGCCAGACAGGCTCCACCTACACCTTC.

The chain employs TRBV11-2 and TRBJ2-7, with TRBD1 identical over 9 bases. Germline V CDR1 and CDR2: SGHAT, FQNNGV. V lost 4 bases and J lost 3; bases outside the gene matches: 4. CDR3 length equals 14 residues. The CDR3 DNA reads as TGTGCCAGCAGCTCCGGGACAGGGAACTACGAGCAGTACTTC. This gives the protein CASSSGTGNYEQYF. The variable domain in full, completed from reference TRBV11-2 and TRBJ2-7, reads EAGVAQSPRYKIIEKRQSVAFWCNPISGHATLYWYQQILGQGPKLLIQFQNNGVVDDSQLPKDRFSAERLKGVDSTLKIQPAKLEDSAVYLCASSSGTGNYEQYFGPGTRLTVT.

The rearrangement joins TRBV3-1 (or the pseudogene TRBV3-2) to TRBJ1-1, with 7 bases lining up with TRBD1. J lost 0 bases, V lost 6 bases, and 16 bases had no gene match. There are 18 residues in the CDR3. Per germline, CDR1 LGHDT and CDR2 YNNKEL (reference sequence). CDR3: CASRPAANPTGLNTEAFF. The CDR3 nucleotides read TGTGCCAGCAGACCAGCAGCCAATCCGACAGGGTTGAACACTGAAGCTTTCTTT.

This chain uses TRBV13 with TRBJ2-7, with 8 bases lining up with TRBD1. CDR1 and CDR2 (germline): PRHDT, FYEKMQ (reference sequence). The junction had 11 bases not matched to a gene; V was cut back by 7 bases and J by 0 bases. The length of the CDR3 is 16 residues. CDR3: CASKTSGTGPSYEQYF. The DNA of the CDR3 is TGTGCCAGCAAGACATCGGGGACAGGACCCTCCTACGAGCAGTACTTC. The full variable domain, its missing parts supplied by reference TRBV13 and TRBJ2-7, is AAGVIQSPRHLIKEKRETATLKCYPIPRHDTVYWYQQGPGQDPQFLISFYEKMQSDKGSIPDRFSAQQFSDYHSELNMSSLELGDSALYFCASKTSGTGPSYEQYFGPGTRLTVT.

CDR3 region: CASSQSAARGKNTEAFF. The CDR3 bases are TGCGCCAGCAGTCAATCAGCAGCAAGGGGGAAGAACACTGAAGCTTTCTTT. The V and J genes are TRBV23-1 and TRBJ1-1, with D possibly TRBD1 on 6 matching bases. TRBV23-1 is filed as an ORF, its function uncertain. This CDR3 is 17 amino acids long. The V gene lost 0 bases and the J gene lost 1 base, with 15 bases spanning the gap.

J is TRBJ2-1 and V is TRBV6-5; 9 nucleotides line up with TRBD1. Germline V gene data show CDR1 as MNHEY and CDR2 as SVGAGI. V shed 11 bases, J shed 7 bases, and the junction held 3 bases outside the gene matches. The CDR3 has 11 residues. The CDR3 region is CAATGGNEQFF. CDR3 bases: TGTGCCGCGACAGGGGGAAATGAGCAGTTCTTC.

The chain is built from TRBV19 and TRBJ2-7; D unresolved. Germline CDR1 reads LNHDA; CDR2 reads SQIVND (reference sequence). The CDR3 consists of 14 residues. V lost 2 bases to trimming and J lost 0 bases, with 8 bases between them. As DNA, the CDR3 is TGTGCCAGTAGTATACAACATTCCTCCTACGAGCAGTACTTC. Translation gives CASSIQHSSYEQYF. Using reference TRBV19 and TRBJ2-7 for the parts outside the CDR3, the full variable domain is DGGITQSPKYLFRKEGQNVTLSCEQNLNHDAMYWYRQDPGQGLRLIYYSQIVNDFQKGDIAEGYSVSREKKESFPLTVTSAQKNPTAFYLCASSIQHSSYEQYFGPGTRLTVT.

The V gene is TRBV19, the J gene TRBJ2-7, with 10 positions matching TRBD2. This CDR3 region has 15 residues. V was clipped by 1 base and J by 4 bases; unmatched bases: 4. CDR1 is LNHDA and CDR2 is SQIVND in the germline V gene (reference sequence). The CDR3 is CASSIGLAGVYEQYF. The DNA of the CDR3 is TGTGCCAGTAGTATAGGTCTAGCGGGAGTTTACGAGCAGTACTTC.

The chain employs TRBV7-9 and TRBJ1-5; TRBD1 is a possible D gene (5 bases). Germline CDR1 SEHNR, CDR2 FQNEAQ (reference sequence). The V and J ends lost 4 bases and 4 bases respectively, with 20 bases between them. CDR3 length equals 17 residues. The chain's CDR3 is CASSSGLGGLINQPQHF. Here the CDR3 DNA reads TGTGCCAGCAGCTCAGGGTTGGGGGGACTGATTAATCAGCCCCAGCATTTT.

The J gene is TRBJ2-7, the V gene TRBV7-2; TRBD2 aligns across 7 bases. Germline CDR1 reads SGHTA; CDR2 reads FQGNSA. After removal of 4 bases from V and 2 bases from J, the junction contained 5 bases not matched to a gene. The CDR3 runs 14 residues. The CDR3 loop reads CASSSPGLPYEQYF. CDR3 nucleotides: TGTGCCAGCAGCTCTCCGGGACTACCCTACGAGCAGTACTTC.

The V gene is TRBV3-1 (or the pseudogene TRBV3-2), the J gene TRBJ1-5; 8 bases agree with TRBD1. The CDR3 covers 20 residues. Germline trimming cut 0 bases from V and 3 bases from J; bases unmatched to any gene: 16. Germline V gives CDR1 LGHDT, CDR2 YNNKEL (reference sequence). The CDR3 coding sequence is TGTGCCAGCAGCCAAGATTCTGGGACAGGACTCCCCCGGGACAATCAGCCCCAGCATTTT. This codes for CASSQDSGTGLPRDNQPQHF.

This chain joins TRBV6-6 and TRBJ2-1; 8 bases are a match to TRBD2. Germline V gene data show CDR1 as MNHNY and CDR2 as SVGAGI (reference sequence). V was clipped by 8 bases and J by 4 bases; unmatched bases: 7. The CDR3 length is 14 residues. CDR3 coding DNA: TGTGCCAGCGGATTTAGCGGGGCATACAATGAGCAGTTCTTC. This sequence encodes CASGFSGAYNEQFF.

The rearrangement joins TRBV19 to TRBJ2-7; 14 bases are a match to TRBD2. Germline assignment: CDR1 LNHDA and CDR2 SQIVND (reference sequence). The V gene end was trimmed by 4 bases and the J gene end by 2 bases; junction bases not matched to a gene: 1. The CDR3 is made up of 15 amino acids. The CDR3 reads CASSTGLAGAYEQYF. The CDR3 coding sequence is TGTGCCAGTAGTACGGGACTAGCGGGAGCCTACGAGCAGTACTTC.